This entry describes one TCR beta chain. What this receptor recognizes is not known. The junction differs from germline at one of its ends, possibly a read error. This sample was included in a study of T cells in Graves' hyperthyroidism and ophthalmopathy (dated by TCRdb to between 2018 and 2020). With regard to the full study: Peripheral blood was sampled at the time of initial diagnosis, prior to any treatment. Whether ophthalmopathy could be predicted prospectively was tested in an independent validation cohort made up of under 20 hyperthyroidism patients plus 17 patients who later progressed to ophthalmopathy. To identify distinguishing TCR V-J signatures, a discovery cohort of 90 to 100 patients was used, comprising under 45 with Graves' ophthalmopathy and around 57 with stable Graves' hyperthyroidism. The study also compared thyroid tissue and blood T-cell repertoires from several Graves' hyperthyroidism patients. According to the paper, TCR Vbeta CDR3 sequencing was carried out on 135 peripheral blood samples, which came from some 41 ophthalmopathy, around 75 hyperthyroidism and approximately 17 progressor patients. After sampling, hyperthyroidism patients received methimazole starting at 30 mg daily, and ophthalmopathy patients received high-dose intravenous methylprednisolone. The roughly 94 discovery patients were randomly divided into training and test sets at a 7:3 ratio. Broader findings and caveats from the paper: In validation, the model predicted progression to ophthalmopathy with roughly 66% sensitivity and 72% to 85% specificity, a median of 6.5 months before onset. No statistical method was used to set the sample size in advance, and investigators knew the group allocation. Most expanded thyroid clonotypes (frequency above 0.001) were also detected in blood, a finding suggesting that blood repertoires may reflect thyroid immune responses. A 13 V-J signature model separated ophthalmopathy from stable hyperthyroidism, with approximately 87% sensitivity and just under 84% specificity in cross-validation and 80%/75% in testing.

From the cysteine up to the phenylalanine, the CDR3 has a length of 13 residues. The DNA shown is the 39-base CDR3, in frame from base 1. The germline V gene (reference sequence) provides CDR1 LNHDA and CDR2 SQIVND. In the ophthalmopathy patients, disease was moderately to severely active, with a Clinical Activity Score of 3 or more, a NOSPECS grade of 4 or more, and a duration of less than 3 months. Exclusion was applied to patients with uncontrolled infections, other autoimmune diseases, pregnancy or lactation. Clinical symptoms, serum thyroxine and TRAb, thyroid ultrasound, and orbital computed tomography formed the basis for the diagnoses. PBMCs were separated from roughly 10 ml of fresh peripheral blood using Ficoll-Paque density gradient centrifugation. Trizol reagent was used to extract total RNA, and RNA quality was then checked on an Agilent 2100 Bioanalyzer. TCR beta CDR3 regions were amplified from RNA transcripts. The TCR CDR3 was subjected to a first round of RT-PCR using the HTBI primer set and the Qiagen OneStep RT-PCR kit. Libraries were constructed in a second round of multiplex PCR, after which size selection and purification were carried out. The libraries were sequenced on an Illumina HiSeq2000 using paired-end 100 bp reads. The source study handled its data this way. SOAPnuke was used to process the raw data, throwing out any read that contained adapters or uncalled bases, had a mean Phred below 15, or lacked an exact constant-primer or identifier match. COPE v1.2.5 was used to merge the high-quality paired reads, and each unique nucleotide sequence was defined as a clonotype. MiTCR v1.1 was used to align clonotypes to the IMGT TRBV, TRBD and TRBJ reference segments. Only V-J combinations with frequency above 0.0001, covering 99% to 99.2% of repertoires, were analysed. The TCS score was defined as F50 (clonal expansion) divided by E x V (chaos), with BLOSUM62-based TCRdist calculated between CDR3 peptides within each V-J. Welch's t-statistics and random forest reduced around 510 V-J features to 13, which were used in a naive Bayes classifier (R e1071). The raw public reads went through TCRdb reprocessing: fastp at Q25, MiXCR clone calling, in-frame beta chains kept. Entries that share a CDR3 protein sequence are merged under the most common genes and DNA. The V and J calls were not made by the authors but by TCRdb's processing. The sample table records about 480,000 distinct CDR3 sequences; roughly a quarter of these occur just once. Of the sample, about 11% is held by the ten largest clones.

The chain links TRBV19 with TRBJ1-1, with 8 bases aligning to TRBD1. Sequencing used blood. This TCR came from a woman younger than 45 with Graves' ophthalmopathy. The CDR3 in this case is CASSRDRNTEACF. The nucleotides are TGTGCCAGTAGCCGGGACAGGAACACTGAAGCTTGCTTT.